Listed below are T cell receptor beta chains from one sample, sequenced in a study of shared clonotypes between healthy human individuals. Profiling relied on immunoSEQ multiplex PCR, and the TCRdb table lists in-frame clones only, not all of them. The sample has over 850,000 clones, 75% to 85% seen once. Sequencing input: memory CD4+ T cells from PBMCs. These TCRs come from a man in his late teens or twenties in good health. Some clones in this sample may be carry-over from other donors' samples. Each CDR3 is given with its conserved first and last residue.

>TRBV18|TRBJ1-2
CASSPGGGTFYGYTF
>TRBV6-5|TRBJ2-7
CASSYGTGTSYEQYF
>TRBV6-6|TRBJ2-7
CASKTGLVIDEQYF
>TRBV5-1|TRBJ1-4
CASSVGQGANEKLFF
>TRBV28|TRBJ1-5
CASRDTGMYQPQHF
>TRBV4-2|TRBJ2-1
CASSPGTATYNEQFF
>TRBV30|TRBJ1-1
CAWSGEWSPGAFF
>TRBV7-2|TRBJ1-3
CASSAGLLSGNTIYF
>TRBV14|TRBJ1-2
CASSHMGQGSGYTF
>TRBV28|TRBJ1-1
CASSPPRRGRGEAFF
>TRBV11-1|TRBJ1-1
CASSQDRNTEAFF
>TRBV18|TRBJ1-3
CASSLGQRSTGNTIYF
>TRBV10-3|TRBJ2-3
CAISESGGESTDTQYF
>TRBV9|TRBJ1-1
CASSVEPNTEAFF
>TRBV19|TRBJ2-3
CASWGGNTDTQYF
>TRBV5-1|TRBJ2-3
CVSSFQAIEGFTDTQYF
>TRBV28|TRBJ2-2
CASSLLYTNTGELFF
>TRBV19|TRBJ1-2
CASTPQGQGRHYTF
>TRBV6-5|TRBJ1-2
CASSTLTGGYGYTF
>TRBV19|TRBJ1-2
CASSRTGTFDGYTF
>TRBV27|TRBJ2-1
CASIPLSGSREQFF
>TRBV6-1|TRBJ1-5
CASSARQAPSNQPQHF
>TRBV18|TRBJ2-1
CASSTGTSGDNEQFF
>TRBV4-3|TRBJ1-6
CASSQDARGNSPLHF
>TRBV19|TRBJ1-1
CASSLSWGNTEAFF
>TRBV6-1|TRBJ1-5
CAGGDGQPQHF
>TRBV14|TRBJ2-3
CASSQGILVGNTQYF
>TRBV2|TRBJ1-2
CASSRDRSENYGYTF
>TRBV28|TRBJ2-3
CASSLWGTGARAGTDTQYF
>TRBV7-9|TRBJ2-7
CASSLGTGYDGQYF
>TRBV5-1|TRBJ2-5
CASSLAFGETQYF
>TRBV9|TRBJ2-1
CASSVWNSGYNEQFF
>TRBV29-1|TRBJ2-7
CSVQTGTGNYEQYF
>TRBV19|TRBJ1-2
CASSIGDRSGYTF
>TRBV6-1|TRBJ2-3
CASSEAHGGISTDTQYF
>TRBV5-6|TRBJ2-5
CASSWGLAGGQETQYF
>TRBV5-6|TRBJ2-5
CASSLFPTGKGNQETQYF
>TRBV6-5|TRBJ1-2
CASRQGQGVFDGYTF
>TRBV27|TRBJ1-5
CASSLSPGTGGYQPQHF
>TRBV7-9|TRBJ2-1
CASSQLASSYNEQFF
>TRBV10-2|TRBJ2-3
CASSRGLSTDTQYF
>TRBV7-9|TRBJ2-5
CASSPLSGRAEQETQYF
>TRBV7-3|TRBJ2-5
CASSPGRTGGETQYF
>TRBV11-2|TRBJ1-6
CASSSPREGSRSPLHF
>TRBV6-5|TRBJ2-2
CASSLSARVNTGELFF
>TRBV4-2|TRBJ2-7
CASSQDRVSYEQYF
>TRBV5-4|TRBJ1-2
CASSLAGGTEYGYTF
>TRBV6-6|TRBJ1-2
CASSQDSYGYTF